The clone carrying this T cell receptor beta chain was observed many times. Its antigen is unknown. MiXCR was run by TCRdb on the 5' RACE reads, yielding one entry per CDR3 protein. The table records 14,000 or so distinct CDR3 sequences, over 3.5% of them present only once. Time point in this sample: sample taken at primary tumor resection. A total of approximately 77 untreated early-stage non-small cell lung cancer patients served as donors. V shed 1 base and J shed 0 bases, with 6 bases lying between them. The CDR3 runs 14 residues. The sample originates from a study of spatial heterogeneity in lung cancer. In the study overall: Strong correlation linked TCR transcript counts in tumor regions to a T cell module score derived from matched bulk RNA-seq. Unique TCR and UMI combinations averaged more than ten appearances each in raw reads.

Whole-study results and caveats: It was found that expanded intratumoral alpha and beta TCR counts tracked tumor mutation counts.

This chain connects TRBV12-3 or TRBV12-4 to TRBJ1-1; D gene uncertain. Here the sequenced sample was lung tumor tissue, taken at surgery. The sequence came from a female donor with early-stage non-small cell lung cancer. The CDR3 reads CASSLVPLNTEAFF. The CDR3 DNA follows: TGTGCCAGCAGTTTAGTCCCCTTGAACACTGAAGCTTTCTTT.